This T cell receptor (beta chain) was profiled in a study of early T cells in non-severe SARS-CoV-2 infection. Study-level background: Sequencing used unsorted whole-blood bulk RNA, so chains lack pairing. Study-level findings and limits: The study's VDJdb matching favored anti-spike CD8 responses and missed private and CD4 specificities.

Notes on this clonotype: Its matching antigen is unknown.

The TCR library protocol attached unique molecular identifiers to the individual cDNA molecules. From the 5' RACE reads, TCRdb called clonotypes with MiXCR, one entry per CDR3 protein. The table lists approximately 90,000 distinct CDR3 sequences, 9.5% to 15% of them singletons. Between the trimmed V and J ends, which lost 1 base and 2 bases, there was a span of 9 bases. CDR3 length: 14 residues. The germline V gene encodes CDR1 KGHSH and CDR2 LQKENI. Here the sequenced sample was whole blood, taken at baseline. The origin of this receptor is an adult who was a healthcare worker with PCR-confirmed SARS-CoV-2 infection or an uninfected control (not recorded which). The chain has TRBV18 and TRBJ2-7, with unresolved D. CDR3 sequence (DNA): TGTGCCAGCTCACCACTGGGGATTCCCTACGAGCAGTACTTC. Translated, it gives CASSPLGIPYEQYF.